The rows below give T cell receptor beta chains drawn from one sample of a study of blood T cell repertoires in COVID-19. Profiling relied on immunoSEQ multiplex PCR, and the TCRdb table lists in-frame clones only, not all of them. The table shows 150,000 to 200,000 clones, with around 87% occurring only once. Sequencing was done on a sample of peripheral blood. The receptor source for this set is a man aged 45-60 years with acute or convalescent COVID-19. Each CDR3 is given with its conserved first and last residue.

>TRBV19|TRBJ1-5
CASSTRSGNQPQHF
>TRBV28|TRBJ1-1
CASNPGQGTEAFF
>TRBV9|TRBJ2-1
CASSKGLGGFGEQFF
>TRBV7-9|TRBJ2-7
CASSPRTGLYEQYF
>TRBV9|TRBJ2-2
CASSVGLAGGLVAGELFF
>TRBV28|TRBJ2-7
CASSLSSVHYEQYF
>TRBV4-3|TRBJ2-1
CASSPGLFNEQFF
>TRBV18|TRBJ2-7
CASSPTATSDEQYF
>TRBV4-2|TRBJ1-1
CASSQDEGVKTEAFF
>TRBV19|TRBJ1-2
CASSIWDRNYGYTF
>TRBV28|TRBJ1-3
CASNMGQLSGNTIYF
>TRBV28|TRBJ2-1
CASSPTGRWGNEQFF
>TRBV28|TRBJ2-3
CASSRTSSSDTQYF
>TRBV6-5|TRBJ2-5
CASKTGRSGWERYF
>TRBV6-6|TRBJ2-7
CASRTGTSGPGQYF
>TRBV28|TRBJ2-5
CASRTSGTQETQYF
>TRBV5-1|TRBJ1-2
CASSGLSRDRENYGYTF
>TRBV18|TRBJ1-6
CASSFGGKMDNSPLHF
>TRBV28|TRBJ2-5
CASSWGTIQETQYF
>TRBV5-6|TRBJ1-5
CASSLSGEPQHF
>TRBV5-5|TRBJ2-1
CASSLGLTRSYNEQFF
>TRBV28|TRBJ1-5
CASSFGQPQHF
>TRBV4-1|TRBJ1-5
CASSQPDRGPGNQPQHF
>TRBV4-1|TRBJ2-2
CASSQGETGGSGELFF
>TRBV3-1/TRBV3-2|TRBJ1-1
CASSQLTGWDTEAFF
>TRBV28|TRBJ1-5
CASSRGYQPQHF
>TRBV5-4|TRBJ2-7
CASTFNYEQYF